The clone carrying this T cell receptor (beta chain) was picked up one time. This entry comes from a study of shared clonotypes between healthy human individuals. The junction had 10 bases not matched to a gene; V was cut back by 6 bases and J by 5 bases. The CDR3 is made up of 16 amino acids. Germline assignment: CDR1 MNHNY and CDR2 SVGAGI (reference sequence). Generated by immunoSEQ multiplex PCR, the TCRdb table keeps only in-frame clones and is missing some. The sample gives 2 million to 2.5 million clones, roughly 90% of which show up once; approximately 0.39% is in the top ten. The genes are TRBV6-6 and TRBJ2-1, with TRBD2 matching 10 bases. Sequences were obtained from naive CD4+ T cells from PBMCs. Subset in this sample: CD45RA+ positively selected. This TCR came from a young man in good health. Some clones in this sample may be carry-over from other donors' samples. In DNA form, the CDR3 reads TGTGCCAGCAGCTATGGGACTAGCGTGGTAGACAATGAGCAGTTCTTC. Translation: CASSYGTSVVDNEQFF.